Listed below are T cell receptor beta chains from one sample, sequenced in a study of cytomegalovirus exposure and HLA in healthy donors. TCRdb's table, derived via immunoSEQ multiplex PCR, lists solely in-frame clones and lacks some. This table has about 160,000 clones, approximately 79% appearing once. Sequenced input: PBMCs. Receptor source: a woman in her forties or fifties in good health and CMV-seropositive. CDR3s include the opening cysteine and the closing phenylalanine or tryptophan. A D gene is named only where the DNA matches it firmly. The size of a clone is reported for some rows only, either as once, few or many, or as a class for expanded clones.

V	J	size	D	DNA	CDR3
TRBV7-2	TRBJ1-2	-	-	TGTGCCAGCAGCTCGACGGGAGGATATGGCTACACCTTC	CASSSTGGYGYTF
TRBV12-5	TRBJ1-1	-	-	TGTGCTAGCGGTTTGACAGGTTTGAACACTGAAGCTTTCTTT	CASGLTGLNTEAFF
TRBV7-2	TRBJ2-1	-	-	TGTGCCAGCAGCTTAGATTTTAGAGGAGAGCAGTTCTTC	CASSLDFRGEQFF
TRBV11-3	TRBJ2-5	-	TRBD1	TGTGCCAGCAGCCCTTCCGGGACAGGGGTTCGGGAGACCCAGTACTTC	CASSPSGTGVRETQYF
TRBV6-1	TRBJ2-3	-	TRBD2	TGTGCCAGTTTTGTTGCGGGGGGCTTCACAGATACGCAGTATTTT	CASFVAGGFTDTQYF
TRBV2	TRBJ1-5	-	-	TGTGCCAGCAGTGAGGTGCGGGATCAGCCCCAGCATTTT	CASSEVRDQPQHF
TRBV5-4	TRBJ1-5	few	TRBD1	TGTGCCAGCAGCGACGCAGGACAGGGACGTAATCAGCCCCAGCATTTT	CASSDAGQGRNQPQHF
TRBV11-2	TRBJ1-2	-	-	TGTGCCAGCAGCTCGGGACGGGACTATTATGGCTACACCTTC	CASSSGRDYYGYTF
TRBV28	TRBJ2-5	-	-	TGTGCCAGCAGTTCTGCTAGCTTCGGGGAGACCCAGTACTTC	CASSSASFGETQYF
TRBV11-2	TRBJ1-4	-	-	TGTGCCAGCAGCTTGGGCCAGGGGAGTGAAAAACTGTTTTTT	CASSLGQGSEKLFF
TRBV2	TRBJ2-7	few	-	TGTGCCAGCAGTGTTCGCGTCGGGGAGCTCTCTTACGAGCAGTACTTC	CASSVRVGELSYEQYF
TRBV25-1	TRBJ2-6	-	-	TGTGCCAGCACGTCCGGCTCTGGGGCCAACGTCCTGACTTTC	CASTSGSGANVLTF
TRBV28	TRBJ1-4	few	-	TGTGCCAGCACTGGGGGGTTGGTAGAAAAACTGTTTTTT	CASTGGLVEKLFF
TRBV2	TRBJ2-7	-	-	TGTGCCAGCAGTGGGCAGGGTCTCAACGAGCAGTACTTC	CASSGQGLNEQYF
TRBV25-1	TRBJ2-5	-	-	TGTGCCAGCAGTGAACGTAGTTTCCGAGAGACCCAGTACTTC	CASSERSFRETQYF
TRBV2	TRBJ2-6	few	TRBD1	TGTGCCGGAGCGTCCGGGACAGGGGTCTCTGGGGCCAACGTCCTGACTTTC	CAGASGTGVSGANVLTF
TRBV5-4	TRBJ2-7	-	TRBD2	TGTGCCAGCAGCCCGCCCGGACTAGCGGGGACCGAGCAGTACTTC	CASSPPGLAGTEQYF
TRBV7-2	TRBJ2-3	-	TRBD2	TGTGCCAGCAGCTATCTAGCGGGGGGAATTGGAAATACGCAGTATTTT	CASSYLAGGIGNTQYF
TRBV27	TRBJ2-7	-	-	TGTGCCAGCAGTTTTTCAGGGATGGAATACGAGCAGTACTTC	CASSFSGMEYEQYF
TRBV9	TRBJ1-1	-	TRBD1	TGTGCCAGCAGCGTAGAGGGGGCCTGGGGCACTGAAGCTTTCTTT	CASSVEGAWGTEAFF
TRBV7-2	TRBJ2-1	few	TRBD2	TGTGCCAGCAGCCCGGGACTAGCGTACAATGAGCAGTTCTTC	CASSPGLAYNEQFF
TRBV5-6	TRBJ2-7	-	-	TGTGCCAGCAAACCCGCCCGGGTAGGGGTCTACGAGCAGTACTTC	CASKPARVGVYEQYF
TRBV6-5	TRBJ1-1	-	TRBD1	TGTGCCAGCATCCAACAGGGGGCACAGAACACTGAAGCTTTCTTT	CASIQQGAQNTEAFF
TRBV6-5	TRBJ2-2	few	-	TGTGCCAGCAGAAAGGTAGCGGGGGAGCTGTTTTTT	CASRKVAGELFF
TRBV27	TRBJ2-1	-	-	TGTGCCAGCAGTTTAGAACTCGGGACTCCAGGCAATGAGCAGTTCTTC	CASSLELGTPGNEQFF
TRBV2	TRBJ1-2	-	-	TGTGCCAGCAGTGAAACGGGTAGAGCCACCTTC	CASSETGRATF
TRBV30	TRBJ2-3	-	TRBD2	TGTGCCTCTTCTAGCGGGGGGGCAGATACGCAGTATTTT	CASSSGGADTQYF
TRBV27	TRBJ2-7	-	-	TGTGCCAGCAGGCCCGACAGCCTCTCCTACGAGCAGTACTTC	CASRPDSLSYEQYF
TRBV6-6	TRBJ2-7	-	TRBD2	TGTGCCAGCAGTTACGGGACTAGCGGGACTTACGAGCAGTACTTC	CASSYGTSGTYEQYF
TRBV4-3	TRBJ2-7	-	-	TGCGCCAGCAGCCAAGAACAGGCCAACTACGAGCAGTACTTC	CASSQEQANYEQYF
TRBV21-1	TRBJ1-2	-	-	TGTGCGGGGCGCAGGGCCTATGGCTACACCTTC	CAGRRAYGYTF
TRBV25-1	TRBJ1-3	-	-	TGTGCCAGCAGTGAAGTTTTGGGGCAGGCTGGAAACACCATATATTTT	CASSEVLGQAGNTIYF
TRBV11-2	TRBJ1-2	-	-	TGTGCCAGCAGCTCAATGGCGGCAGCTGGCTACACCTTC	CASSSMAAAGYTF
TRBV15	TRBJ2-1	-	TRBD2	TGTGCCACTGCCGGGACTAGCGGATACAATGAGCAGTTCTTC	CATAGTSGYNEQFF
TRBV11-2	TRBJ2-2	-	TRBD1	TGTGCCAGCACCCGACAGGGCCTCACCGGGGAGCTGTTTTTT	CASTRQGLTGELFF
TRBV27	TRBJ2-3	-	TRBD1	TGTGCCAGCAGACGGACAGGGGGATTCGCAGATACGCAGTATTTT	CASRRTGGFADTQYF
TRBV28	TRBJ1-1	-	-	TGTGCCAGCAGCCCACTAACAAACACTGAAGCTTTCTTT	CASSPLTNTEAFF
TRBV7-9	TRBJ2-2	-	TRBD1	TGTGCCAGCAGCCCCCGGACAGGGACCTACACCGGGGAGCTGTTTTTT	CASSPRTGTYTGELFF
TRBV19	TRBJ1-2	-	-	TGTGCCAGTAGTCGAGTACAGGAGATTAACTATGGCTACACCTTC	CASSRVQEINYGYTF
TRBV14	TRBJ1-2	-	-	TGTGCCAGCAGCCAATTCAAGCGACGGGGCTACACCTTC	CASSQFKRRGYTF
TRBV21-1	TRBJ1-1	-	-	TGTGCCAGCAGCACCCAATTTCGAGACACTGAAGCTTTCTTT	CASSTQFRDTEAFF
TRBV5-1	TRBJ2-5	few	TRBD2	TGCGCCAGCAGCTGGCTAGCGGCTGAAGAGACCCAGTACTTC	CASSWLAAEETQYF
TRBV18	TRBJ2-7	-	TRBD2	TGTGCCAGCTCACCCGTCCTAGCGGGGGGATTCTACGAGCAGTACTTC	CASSPVLAGGFYEQYF
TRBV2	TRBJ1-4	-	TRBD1	TGTGCCAGCAGTGAAGGACAGGGTAGGGCTTTCGTTGAAAAACTGTTTTTT	CASSEGQGRAFVEKLFF
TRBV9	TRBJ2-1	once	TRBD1	TGTGCCAGCAGCGTAGAGGGGGCGGTAGACAATGAGCAGTTCTTC	CASSVEGAVDNEQFF
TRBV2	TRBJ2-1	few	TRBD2	TGTGCCAGCAGCCTCGGGACTAGCGGGAGCTCCTACAATGAGCAGTTCTTC	CASSLGTSGSSYNEQFF
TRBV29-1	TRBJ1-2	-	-	TGCAGCGTAAGAGCCGGGTCCGGCTACACCTTC	CSVRAGSGYTF
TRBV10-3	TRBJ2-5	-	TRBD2	TGTGCCATCAGTGAGCGGGCGGGGGACGGGGAGACCCAGTACTTC	CAISERAGDGETQYF
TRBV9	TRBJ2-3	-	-	TGTGCCAGCAGCGTAGGAGTTAACTTATACACAGATACGCAGTATTTT	CASSVGVNLYTDTQYF
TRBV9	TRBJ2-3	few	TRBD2	TGTGCCAGCAGCGTAGGGGGACTAGGAACAGATACGCAGTATTTT	CASSVGGLGTDTQYF
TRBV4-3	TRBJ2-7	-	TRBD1	TGCGCCAGCAGCTTATCCGCCGGGACAGGGAACGAGCAGTACTTC	CASSLSAGTGNEQYF
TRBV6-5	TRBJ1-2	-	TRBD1	TGTGCCAGCAGTTACGCGACAGGGAGCTATGGCTACACCTTC	CASSYATGSYGYTF
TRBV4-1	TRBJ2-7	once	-	TGCGCCAGCAGCCAAGAACCTGGGGGGTACGAGCAGTACTTC	CASSQEPGGYEQYF
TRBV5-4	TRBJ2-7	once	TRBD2	TGTGCCAGCAGCTCGGGACTAGCGGGGAGGCAGTACTTC	CASSSGLAGRQYF
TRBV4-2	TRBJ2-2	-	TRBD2	TGTGCCAGCAGCCTCGGGACTAGCGGGGTTAACACCGGGGAGCTGTTTTTT	CASSLGTSGVNTGELFF
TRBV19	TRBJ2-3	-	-	TGTGCCAGTAGTTTCTCAACAGGTTACAATGACCTAGGGGGTCCAGATACGCAGTATTTT	CASSFSTGYNDLGGPDTQYF
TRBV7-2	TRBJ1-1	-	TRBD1	TGTGCCAGCAACCCCGGGACAGGGGGCGGAGAAGCTTTCTTT	CASNPGTGGGEAFF